The clone carrying this T cell receptor beta chain was seen a handful of times. The antigen remains undetermined. V dropped 0 bases and J dropped 10 bases, with 19 bases sitting between them. CDR3 length: 16 amino acids. Germline V CDR1 and CDR2: MNHEY, SMNVEV (reference sequence). The data originate from a study of CD8+CD57+ T cells in acquired aplastic anemia. Study-wide results and limits: CD8+ Simpson's diversity in patients was not significantly different from that in controls.

Genomic DNA templated the TCR beta VDJ and CDR3 profiling. MiXCR was run by TCRdb on the reads, yielding one entry per CDR3 protein. The sample has around 140,000 distinct CDR3 sequences, 41% seen once. The chain is built from TRBV27 and TRBJ2-1; D tentatively fits TRBD1 or TRBD2 (5 bases each). This clonotype originated in a human donor in good health, serving as a control. Input material: sorted CD4+, CD8+, or CD8+CD57+ T cells (not recorded which) from PBMCs. The CDR3 here is CASSLSIWLRGREQFF. In nucleotides, the CDR3 is TGTGCCAGCAGTTTATCGATTTGGCTGAGGGGTCGGGAGCAGTTCTTC.